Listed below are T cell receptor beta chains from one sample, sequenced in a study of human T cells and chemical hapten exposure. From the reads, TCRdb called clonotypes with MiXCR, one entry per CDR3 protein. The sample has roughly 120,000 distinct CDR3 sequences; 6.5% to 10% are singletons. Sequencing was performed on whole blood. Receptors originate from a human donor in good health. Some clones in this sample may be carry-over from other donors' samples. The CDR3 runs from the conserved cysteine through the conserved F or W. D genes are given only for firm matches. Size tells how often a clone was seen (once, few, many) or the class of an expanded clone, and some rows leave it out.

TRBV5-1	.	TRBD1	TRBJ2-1	TGCGCCAGCAGAGAGGGACAGCTCATATTCAATGAGCAGTTCTTC	CASREGQLIFNEQFF
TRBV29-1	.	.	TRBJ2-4	TGCAGCGTTAAGCGGACACAGGAAAACATTCAGTACTTC	CSVKRTQENIQYF
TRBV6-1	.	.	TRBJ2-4	TGTGCCAGCAGTGATTATGCTGGGGATTCAAACATTCAGTACTTC	CASSDYAGDSNIQYF
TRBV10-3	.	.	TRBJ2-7	TGTGCCATCACCTGGACGGCCTCAGCCGAGCAGTACTTC	CAITWTASAEQYF
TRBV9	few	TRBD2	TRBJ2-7	TGTGCCAGCAGCCCTAGGACTAGCGACTACGAGCAGTACTTC	CASSPRTSDYEQYF
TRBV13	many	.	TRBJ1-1	TGTGCCAGCAGTTCGCGGAGCACTGAAGCTTTCTTT	CASSSRSTEAFF
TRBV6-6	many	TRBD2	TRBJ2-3	TGTGCCAGCAGCCCGGGACTAGGGTCGCAGTATTTT	CASSPGLGSQYF
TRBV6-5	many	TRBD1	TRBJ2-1	TGTGCCAGCAGTTACCTGGACAGGTACAATGAGCAGTTCTTC	CASSYLDRYNEQFF
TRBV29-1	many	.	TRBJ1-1	TGCAGCGCTCAGAACAGGGATACTGAAGCTTTCTTT	CSAQNRDTEAFF
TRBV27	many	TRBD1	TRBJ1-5	TGTGCCAGCAGTTGGACAGGGGACCAGCCCCAGCATTTT	CASSWTGDQPQHF
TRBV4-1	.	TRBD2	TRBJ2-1	TGCGCCAGCAGCCAAGATGCTAGCGGGCTCTACAATGAGCAGTTCTTC	CASSQDASGLYNEQFF
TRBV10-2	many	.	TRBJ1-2	TGCGCCAGCAGTGCGGGACAAATCGAAGCTAACTATGGCTACACCTTC	CASSAGQIEANYGYTF
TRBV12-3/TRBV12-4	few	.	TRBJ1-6	TGTGCCAGCAGCCTCGGGTCCCTCGGCAATTCACCCCTCCACTTT	CASSLGSLGNSPLHF
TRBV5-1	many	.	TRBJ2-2	TGCGCCAGCAATGTCGGAAACACGAACACCGGGGAGCTGTTTTTT	CASNVGNTNTGELFF
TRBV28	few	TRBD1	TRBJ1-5	TGTGCCAGCAGTTCGGCGACAGGGCCCCATCAGCCCCAGCATTTT	CASSSATGPHQPQHF
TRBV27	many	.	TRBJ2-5	TGTGCCAGCAGCCGCGGTTTCGAAGAGACCCAGTACTTC	CASSRGFEETQYF
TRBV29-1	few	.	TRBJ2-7	TGCAGCGCTGCGGACGACTCCTACGAGCAGTACTTC	CSAADDSYEQYF
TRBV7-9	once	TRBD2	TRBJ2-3	TGTGCCAGCAGCTTAGACCCCGGCGGCTGGGACGTCCGGGAGGTCGGTCCGGATACGCAGTATTTT	CASSLDPGGWDVREVGPDTQYF
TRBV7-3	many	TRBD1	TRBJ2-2	TGTGCCAGCAGCCGAACAGGGGGCCAGAACACCGGGGAGCTGTTTTTT	CASSRTGGQNTGELFF
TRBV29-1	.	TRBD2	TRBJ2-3	TGCAGCGTTGTATCTAGCGGTAGCACAGATACGCAGTATTTT	CSVVSSGSTDTQYF
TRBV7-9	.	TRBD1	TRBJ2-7	TGTGCCAGCAGCTTAGTGGCGGGACAGGGATGGAACGAGCAGTACTTC	CASSLVAGQGWNEQYF
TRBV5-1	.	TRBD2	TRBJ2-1	TGCGCCAGCAGCTTGGCCGCTAGCGGGGGTTACAATGAGCAGTTCTTC	CASSLAASGGYNEQFF
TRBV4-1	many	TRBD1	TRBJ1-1	TGCGCCAGCAGCGTCCACCCAGATACAGGGGCAACTGAAGCTTTCTTT	CASSVHPDTGATEAFF
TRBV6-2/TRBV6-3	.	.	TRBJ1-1	TGTGCCAGCAGTTACGGGTTCCCTGAAGCTTTCTTT	CASSYGFPEAFF
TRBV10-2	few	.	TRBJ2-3	TGCGCCAGCAGTGAGATTGGAAGGAGCACAGATACGCAGTATTTT	CASSEIGRSTDTQYF
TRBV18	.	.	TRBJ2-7	TGTGCCAGCTCACCCCCCGGGGCGCGGGGTACCTACGAGCAGTACTTC	CASSPPGARGTYEQYF
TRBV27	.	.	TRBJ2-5	TGTGCCAGCAGTTCACCCCGGGACCCAGAAGAGACCCAGTACTTC	CASSSPRDPEETQYF
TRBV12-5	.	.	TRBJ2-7	TGTGCTAGTGGTTTACCGCGGGGCATGGGGGGATCAGGCTACGAGCAGTACTTC	CASGLPRGMGGSGYEQYF
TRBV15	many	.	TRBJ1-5	TGTGCCACCAGCAGAGAAAGGTCTGAAGCCTGGAATCAGCCCCAGCATTTT	CATSRERSEAWNQPQHF
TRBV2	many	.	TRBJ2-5	TGTGCCAGCAGTGAGTCGGACATGAAAGAGACCCAGTACTTC	CASSESDMKETQYF
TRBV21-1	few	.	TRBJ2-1	TGTGCCAGCAGCACTAACCCCAGCCTTAGCCGGGACAGCCGTTACAATGAGCAGTTCTTC	CASSTNPSLSRDSRYNEQFF
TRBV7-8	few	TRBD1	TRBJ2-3	TGTGCCAGCAGCTTTTTGGGACAGGGGGGCACAGATACGCAGTATTTT	CASSFLGQGGTDTQYF
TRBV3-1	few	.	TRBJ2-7	TGTGCCAGCAGCCAAGGACGGAGCTCCTACGAGCAGTACTTC	CASSQGRSSYEQYF
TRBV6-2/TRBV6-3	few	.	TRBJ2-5	TGTGCCAGCAGTTATGTCCGCGGGGGCGGGGGAGAGACCCAGTACTTC	CASSYVRGGGGETQYF
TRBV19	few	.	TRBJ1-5	TGTGCCAGTAGTTCCGTGAGGGTCCAGCCCCAGCATTTT	CASSSVRVQPQHF
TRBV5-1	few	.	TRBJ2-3	TGCGCCAGCAGCCTTAGCACCCCAGGGCCCGCTACGTTAGATACGCAGTATTTT	CASSLSTPGPATLDTQYF
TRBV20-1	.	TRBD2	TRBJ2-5	TGCAGTGCTAGAGCCGGGACTAGCGGGACGGAAGAGACCCAGTACTTC	CSARAGTSGTEETQYF
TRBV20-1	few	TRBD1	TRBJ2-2	TGCAGTGCCTTGGACAGGACCGCCGGGGAGCTGTTTTTT	CSALDRTAGELFF
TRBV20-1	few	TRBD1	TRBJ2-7	TGCACTAAGACCGGGACAGGGTCCTACGAGCAGTACTTC	CTKTGTGSYEQYF
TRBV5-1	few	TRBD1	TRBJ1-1	TGCGCCAGCAGCGTTCAGGGGGGATTGGGGGCTGAAGCTTTCTTT	CASSVQGGLGAEAFF
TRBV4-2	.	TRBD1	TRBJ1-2	TGTGCCAGCAGCCCTCTGACAGGGCACTATGGCTACACCTTC	CASSPLTGHYGYTF
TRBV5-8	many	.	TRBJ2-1	TGTGCCAGCAGCTTGGCCGATACCGGGGCCGGGGAGCAGTTCTTC	CASSLADTGAGEQFF
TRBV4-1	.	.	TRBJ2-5	TGCGCCAGCAGAAGGGCAGGGCAGGAGACCCAGTACTTC	CASRRAGQETQYF
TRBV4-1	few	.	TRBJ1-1	TGCGCCAGCAGCGGGAGAGGGGAGAACACTGAAGCTTTCTTT	CASSGRGENTEAFF
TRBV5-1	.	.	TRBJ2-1	TGCGCCTCTTACCGGGACTACAATGAGCAGTTCTTC	CASYRDYNEQFF
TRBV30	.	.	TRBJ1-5	TGTGCCTGGAGGGGGGGAGAGAATCACCCCCAGCATTTT	CAWRGGENHPQHF
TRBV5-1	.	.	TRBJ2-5	TGCGCCAGCAGTCGACCAGCGGAGCACCAAGAGACCCAGTACTTC	CASSRPAEHQETQYF